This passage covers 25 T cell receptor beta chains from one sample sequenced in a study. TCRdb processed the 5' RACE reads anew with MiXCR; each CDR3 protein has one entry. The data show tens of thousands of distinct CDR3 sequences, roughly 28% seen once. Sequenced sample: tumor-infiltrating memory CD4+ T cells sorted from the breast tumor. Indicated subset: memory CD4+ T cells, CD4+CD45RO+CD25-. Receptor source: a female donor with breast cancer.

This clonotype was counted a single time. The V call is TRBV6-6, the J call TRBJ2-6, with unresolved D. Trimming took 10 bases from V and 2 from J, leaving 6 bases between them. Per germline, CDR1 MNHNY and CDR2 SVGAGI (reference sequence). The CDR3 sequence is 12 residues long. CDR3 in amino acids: CATRAGANVLTF. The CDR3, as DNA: TGTGCCACCCGGGCTGGGGCCAACGTCCTGACTTTC.

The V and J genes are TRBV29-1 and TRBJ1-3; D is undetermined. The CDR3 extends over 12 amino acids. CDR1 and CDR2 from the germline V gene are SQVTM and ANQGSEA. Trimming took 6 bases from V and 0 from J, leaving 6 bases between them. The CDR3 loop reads CSVANSGNTIYF. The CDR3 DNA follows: TGCAGCGTAGCGAACTCTGGAAACACCATATATTTT.

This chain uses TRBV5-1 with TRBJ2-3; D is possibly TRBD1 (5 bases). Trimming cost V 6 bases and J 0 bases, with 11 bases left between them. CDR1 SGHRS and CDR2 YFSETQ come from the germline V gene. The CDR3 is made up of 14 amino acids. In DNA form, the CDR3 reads TGCGCCAGCAAGGAGACAGTAAGCACAGATACGCAGTATTTT. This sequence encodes CASKETVSTDTQYF.

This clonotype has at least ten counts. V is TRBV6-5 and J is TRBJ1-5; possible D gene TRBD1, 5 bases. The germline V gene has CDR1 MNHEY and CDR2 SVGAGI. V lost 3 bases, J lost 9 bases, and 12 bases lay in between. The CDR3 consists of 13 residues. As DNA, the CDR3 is TGTGCCAGCAGTTATATTGTTGGGGGGCCCCAGCATTTT. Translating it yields CASSYIVGGPQHF.

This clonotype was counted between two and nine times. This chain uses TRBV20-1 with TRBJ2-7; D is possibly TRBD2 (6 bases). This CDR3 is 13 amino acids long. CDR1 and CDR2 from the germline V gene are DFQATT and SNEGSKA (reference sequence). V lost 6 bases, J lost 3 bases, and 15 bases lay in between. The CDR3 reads CSAIVGRGYEQYF. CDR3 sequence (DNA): TGCAGTGCCATAGTAGGGCGGGGCTACGAGCAGTACTTC.

The CDR3 DNA is TGCGCCACTAAGACACCCAACACAGATACGCAGTATTTT. Residues: CATKTPNTDTQYF. The chain joins TRBV5-1 to TRBJ2-3; D is uncertain. The V and J ends lost 9 bases and 2 bases respectively, with 13 bases between them. CDR1 is SGHRS and CDR2 is YFSETQ in the germline V gene. CDR3 size: 13 residues.

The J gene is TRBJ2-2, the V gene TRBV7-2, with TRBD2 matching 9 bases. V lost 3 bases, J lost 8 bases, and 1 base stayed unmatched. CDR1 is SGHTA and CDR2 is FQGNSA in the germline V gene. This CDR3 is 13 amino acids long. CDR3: CASSFLAGGELFF. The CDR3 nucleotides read TGTGCCAGCAGCTTTCTAGCGGGAGGGGAGCTGTTTTTT. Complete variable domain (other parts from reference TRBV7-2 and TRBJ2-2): GAGVSQSPSNKVTEKGKDVELRCDPISGHTALYWYRQSLGQGLEFLIYFQGNSAPDKSGLPSDRFSAERTGGSVSTLTIQRTQQEDSAVYLCASSFLAGGELFFGEGSRLTVL.

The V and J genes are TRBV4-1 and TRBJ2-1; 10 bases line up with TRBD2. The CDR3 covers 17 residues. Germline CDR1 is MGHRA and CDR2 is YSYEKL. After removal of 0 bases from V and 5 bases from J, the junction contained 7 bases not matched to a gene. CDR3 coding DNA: TGCGCCAGCAGCCAAGAGGGCCTAGCGGGGGAACACAATGAGCAGTTCTTC. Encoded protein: CASSQEGLAGEHNEQFF.

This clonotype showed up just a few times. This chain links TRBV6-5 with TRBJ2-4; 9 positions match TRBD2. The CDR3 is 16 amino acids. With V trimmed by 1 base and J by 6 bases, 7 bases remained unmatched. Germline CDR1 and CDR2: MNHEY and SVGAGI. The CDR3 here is CASSYFKPTSGNIQYF. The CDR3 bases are TGTGCCAGCAGTTACTTTAAACCGACTAGCGGAAACATTCAGTACTTC.

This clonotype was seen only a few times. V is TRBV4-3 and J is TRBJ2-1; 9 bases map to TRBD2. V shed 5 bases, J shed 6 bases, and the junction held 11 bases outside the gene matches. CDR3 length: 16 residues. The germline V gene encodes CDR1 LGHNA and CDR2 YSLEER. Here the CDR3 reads CASSERWLAGFNEQFF. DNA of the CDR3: TGCGCCAGCAGCGAAAGGTGGCTAGCGGGGTTCAATGAGCAGTTCTTC.

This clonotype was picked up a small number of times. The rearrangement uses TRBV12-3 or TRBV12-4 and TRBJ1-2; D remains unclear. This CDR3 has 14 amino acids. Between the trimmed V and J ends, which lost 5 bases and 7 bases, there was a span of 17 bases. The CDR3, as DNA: TGTGCCAGCAGTCGTTACTCCGCTAGCCCTGGCTACACCTTC. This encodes CASSRYSASPGYTF.

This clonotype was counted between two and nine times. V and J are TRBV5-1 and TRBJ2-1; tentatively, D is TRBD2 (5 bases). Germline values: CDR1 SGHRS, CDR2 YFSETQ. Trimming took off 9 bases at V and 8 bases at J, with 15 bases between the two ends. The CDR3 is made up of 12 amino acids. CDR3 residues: CATRLAGDEQFF. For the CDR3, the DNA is TGCGCCACCCGGTTGGCGGGCGATGAGCAGTTCTTC. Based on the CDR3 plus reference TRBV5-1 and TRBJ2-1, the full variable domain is KAGVTQTPRYLIKTRGQQVTLSCSPISGHRSVSWYQQTPGQGLQFLFEYFSETQRNKGNFPGRFSGRQFSNSRSEMNVSTLELGDSALYLCATRLAGDEQFFGPGTRLTVL.

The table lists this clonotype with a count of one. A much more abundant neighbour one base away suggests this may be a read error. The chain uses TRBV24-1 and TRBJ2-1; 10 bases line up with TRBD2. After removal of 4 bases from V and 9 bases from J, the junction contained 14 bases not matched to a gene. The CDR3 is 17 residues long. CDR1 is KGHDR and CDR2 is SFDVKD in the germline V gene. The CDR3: CATSERPASGRGVEQFF. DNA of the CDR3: TGTGCCACCAGTGAGCGCCCGGCTAGCGGGAGAGGAGTTGAGCAGTTCTTC.

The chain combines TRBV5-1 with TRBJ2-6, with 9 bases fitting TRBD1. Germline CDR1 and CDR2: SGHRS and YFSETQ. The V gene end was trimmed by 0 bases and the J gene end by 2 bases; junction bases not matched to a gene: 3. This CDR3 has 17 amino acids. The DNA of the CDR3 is TGCGCCAGCAGCTTGGGACAGGGGGAGGCTGGGGCCAACGTCCTGACTTTC. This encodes CASSLGQGEAGANVLTF.

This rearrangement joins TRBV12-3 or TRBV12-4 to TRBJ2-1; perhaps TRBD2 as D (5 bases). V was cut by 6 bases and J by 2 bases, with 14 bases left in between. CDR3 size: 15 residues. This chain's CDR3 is CASSPVGVTYNEQFF. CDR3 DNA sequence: TGTGCCAGCAGCCCGGTCGGGGTGACCTACAATGAGCAGTTCTTC.

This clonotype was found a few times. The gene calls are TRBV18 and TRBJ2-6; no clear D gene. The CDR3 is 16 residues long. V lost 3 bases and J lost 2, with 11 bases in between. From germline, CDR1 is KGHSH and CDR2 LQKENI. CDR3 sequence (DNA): TGTGCCAGCTCACCGATGGTTGAGACTGGGGCCAACGTCCTGACTTTC. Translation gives CASSPMVETGANVLTF.

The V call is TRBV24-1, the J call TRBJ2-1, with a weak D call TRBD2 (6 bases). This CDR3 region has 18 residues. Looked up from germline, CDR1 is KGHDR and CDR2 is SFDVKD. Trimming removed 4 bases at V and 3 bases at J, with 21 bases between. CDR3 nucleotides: TGTGCCACCAGTGACCCAGAGGTGAGCGGGTCTCACTACAATGAGCAGTTCTTC. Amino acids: CATSDPEVSGSHYNEQFF.

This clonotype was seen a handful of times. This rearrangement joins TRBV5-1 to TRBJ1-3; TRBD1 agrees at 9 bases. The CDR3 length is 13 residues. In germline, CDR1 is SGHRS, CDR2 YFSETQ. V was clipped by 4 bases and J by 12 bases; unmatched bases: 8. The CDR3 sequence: CASSVDRGWNIYF. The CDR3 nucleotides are TGCGCCAGCAGCGTGGACAGGGGCTGGAACATATATTTT.

CDR3 loop: CSAREVGAREAFF. The DNA of the CDR3 is TGCAGTGCTAGAGAGGTGGGGGCGAGAGAAGCTTTCTTT. The chain joins TRBV20-1 to TRBJ1-1; perhaps TRBD1 as D (6 bases). The germline V gene has CDR1 DFQATT and CDR2 SNEGSKA (reference sequence). With 0 bases removed from V and 8 bases from J, the gap between germline ends came to 13 bases. The CDR3 runs 13 residues.

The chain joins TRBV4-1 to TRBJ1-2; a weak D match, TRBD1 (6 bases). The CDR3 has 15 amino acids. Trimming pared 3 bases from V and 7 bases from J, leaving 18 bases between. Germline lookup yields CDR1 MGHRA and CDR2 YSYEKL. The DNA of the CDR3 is TGCGCCAGCAGCCAGATCCTCACCAGGGGACGTGGCTACACCTTC. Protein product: CASSQILTRGRGYTF.

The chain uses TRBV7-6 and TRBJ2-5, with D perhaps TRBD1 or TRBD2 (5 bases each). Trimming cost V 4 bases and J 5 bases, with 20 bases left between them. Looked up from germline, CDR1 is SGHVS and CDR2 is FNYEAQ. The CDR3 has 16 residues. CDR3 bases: TGTGCCAGCAGCTCCCTATCGGGGCAAACCGGGGAGACCCAGTACTTC. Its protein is CASSSLSGQTGETQYF.

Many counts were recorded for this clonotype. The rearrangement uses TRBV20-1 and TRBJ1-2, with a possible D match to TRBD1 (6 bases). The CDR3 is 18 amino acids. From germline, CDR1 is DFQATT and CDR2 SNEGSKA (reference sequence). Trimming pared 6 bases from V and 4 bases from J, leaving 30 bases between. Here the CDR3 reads CSAVPRGQDERLSYGYTF. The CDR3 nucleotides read TGCAGTGCAGTCCCCAGGGGCCAGGACGAACGGTTAAGCTATGGCTACACCTTC.

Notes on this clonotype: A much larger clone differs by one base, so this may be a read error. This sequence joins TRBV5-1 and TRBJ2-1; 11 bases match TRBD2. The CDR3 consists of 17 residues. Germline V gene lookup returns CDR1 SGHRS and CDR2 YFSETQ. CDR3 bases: TGCGCCAGCAGCTTTCGGACTAGCGGGCACCTTTACAATGGGCAGTTCTTC. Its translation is CASSFRTSGHLYNGQFF.

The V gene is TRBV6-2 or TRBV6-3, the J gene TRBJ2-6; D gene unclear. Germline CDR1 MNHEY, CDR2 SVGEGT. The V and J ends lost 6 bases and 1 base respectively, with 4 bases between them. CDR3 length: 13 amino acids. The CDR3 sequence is CASRQSGANVLTF. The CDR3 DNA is TGTGCCAGCAGGCAATCTGGGGCCAACGTCCTGACTTTC.

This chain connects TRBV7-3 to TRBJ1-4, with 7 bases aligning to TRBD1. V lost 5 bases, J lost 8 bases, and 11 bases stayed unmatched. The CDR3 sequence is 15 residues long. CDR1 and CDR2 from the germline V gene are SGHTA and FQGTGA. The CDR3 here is CASSLMDRRNEKLFF. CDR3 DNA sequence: TGTGCCAGCAGCCTTATGGACAGGCGGAACGAAAAACTGTTTTTT.